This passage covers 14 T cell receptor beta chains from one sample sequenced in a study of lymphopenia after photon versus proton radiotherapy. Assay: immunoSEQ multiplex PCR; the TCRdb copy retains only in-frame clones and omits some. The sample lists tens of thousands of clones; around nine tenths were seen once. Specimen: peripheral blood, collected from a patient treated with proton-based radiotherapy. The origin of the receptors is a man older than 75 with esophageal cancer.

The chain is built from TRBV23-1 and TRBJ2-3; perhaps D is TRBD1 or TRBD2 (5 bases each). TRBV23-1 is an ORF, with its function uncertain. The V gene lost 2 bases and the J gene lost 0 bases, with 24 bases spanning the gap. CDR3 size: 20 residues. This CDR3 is CASSQPVEGSREPSTDTQYF. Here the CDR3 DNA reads TGCGCCAGCAGTCAACCAGTCGAAGGAAGCAGGGAGCCAAGCACAGATACGCAGTATTTT.

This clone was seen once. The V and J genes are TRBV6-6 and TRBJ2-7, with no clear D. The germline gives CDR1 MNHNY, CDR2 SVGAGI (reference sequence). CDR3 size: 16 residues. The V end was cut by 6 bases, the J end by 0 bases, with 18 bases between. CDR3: CASSPISLTYSYEQYF. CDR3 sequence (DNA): TGTGCCAGCAGCCCCATCTCTTTGACATACTCCTACGAGCAGTACTTC.

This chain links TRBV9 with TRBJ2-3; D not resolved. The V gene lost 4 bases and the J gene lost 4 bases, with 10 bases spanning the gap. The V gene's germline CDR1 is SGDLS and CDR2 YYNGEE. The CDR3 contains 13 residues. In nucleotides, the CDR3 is TGTGCCAGCAGCACACCGAATCCAGATACGCAGTATTTT. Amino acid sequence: CASSTPNPDTQYF.

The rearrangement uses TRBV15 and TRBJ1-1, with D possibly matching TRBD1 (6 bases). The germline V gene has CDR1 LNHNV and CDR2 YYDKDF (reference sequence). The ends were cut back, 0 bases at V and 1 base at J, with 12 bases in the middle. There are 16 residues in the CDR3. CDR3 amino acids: CATSRDLWGANTEAFF. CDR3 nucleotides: TGTGCCACCAGCAGAGATTTATGGGGGGCGAACACTGAAGCTTTCTTT.

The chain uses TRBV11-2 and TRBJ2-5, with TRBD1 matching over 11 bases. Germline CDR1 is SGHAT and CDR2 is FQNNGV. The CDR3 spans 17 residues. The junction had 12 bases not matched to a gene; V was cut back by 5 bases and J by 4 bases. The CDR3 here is CASSPWTGGRQGETQYF. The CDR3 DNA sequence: TGTGCCAGCAGCCCCTGGACAGGGGGCCGTCAAGGAGAGACCCAGTACTTC.

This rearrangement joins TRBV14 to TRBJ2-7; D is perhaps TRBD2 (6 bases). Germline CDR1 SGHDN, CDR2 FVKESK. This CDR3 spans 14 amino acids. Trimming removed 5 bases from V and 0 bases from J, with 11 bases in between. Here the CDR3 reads CASSYAGRSYEQYF. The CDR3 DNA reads TGTGCCAGCAGCTACGCGGGACGCTCCTACGAGCAGTACTTC.

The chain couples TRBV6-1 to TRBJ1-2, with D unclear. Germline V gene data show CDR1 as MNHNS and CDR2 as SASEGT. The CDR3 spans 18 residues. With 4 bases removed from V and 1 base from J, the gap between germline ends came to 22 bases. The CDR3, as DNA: TGTGCCAGCAGTGCCCATCTCAGCAGCAGATACTTTAACTATGGCTACACCTTC. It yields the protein CASSAHLSSRYFNYGYTF.

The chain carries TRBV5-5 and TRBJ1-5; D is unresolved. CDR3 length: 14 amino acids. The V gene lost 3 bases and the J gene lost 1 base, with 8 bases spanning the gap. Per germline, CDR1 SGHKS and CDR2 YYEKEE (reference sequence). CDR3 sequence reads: CASSSTWSNQPQHF. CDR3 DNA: TGTGCCAGCAGCTCGACCTGGAGCAATCAGCCCCAGCATTTT.

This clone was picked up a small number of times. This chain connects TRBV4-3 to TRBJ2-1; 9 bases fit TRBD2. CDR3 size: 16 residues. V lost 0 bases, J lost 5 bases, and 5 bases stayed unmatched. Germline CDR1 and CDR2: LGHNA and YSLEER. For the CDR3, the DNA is TGCGCCAGCAGCCAAGATTCCCCTAGCGGGAACAATGAGCAGTTCTTC. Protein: CASSQDSPSGNNEQFF.

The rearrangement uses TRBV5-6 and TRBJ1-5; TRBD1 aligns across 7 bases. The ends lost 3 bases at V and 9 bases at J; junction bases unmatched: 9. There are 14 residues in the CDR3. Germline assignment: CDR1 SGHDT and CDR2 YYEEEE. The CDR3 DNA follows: TGTGCCAGCAGCTATTATACAGGGGATGGGCCCCAGCATTTT. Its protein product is CASSYYTGDGPQHF.

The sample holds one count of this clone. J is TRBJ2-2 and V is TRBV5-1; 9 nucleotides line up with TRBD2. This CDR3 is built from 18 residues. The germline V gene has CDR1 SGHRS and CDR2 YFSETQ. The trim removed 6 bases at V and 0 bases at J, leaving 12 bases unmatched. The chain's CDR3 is CASNWVAGASSNTGELFF. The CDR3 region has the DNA TGCGCCAGCAATTGGGTAGCGGGGGCCTCCTCGAACACCGGGGAGCTGTTTTTT.

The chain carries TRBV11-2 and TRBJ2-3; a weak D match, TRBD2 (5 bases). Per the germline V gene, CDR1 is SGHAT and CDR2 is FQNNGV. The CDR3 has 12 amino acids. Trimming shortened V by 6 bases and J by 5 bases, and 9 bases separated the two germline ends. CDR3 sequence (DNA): TGTGCCAGCAGACCTCGGGAAGATACGCAGTATTTT. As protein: CASRPREDTQYF.

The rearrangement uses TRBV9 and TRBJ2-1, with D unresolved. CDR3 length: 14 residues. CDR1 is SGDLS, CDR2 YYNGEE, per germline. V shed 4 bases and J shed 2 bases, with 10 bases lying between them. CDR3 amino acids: CASSPVPAYNEQFF. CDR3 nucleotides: TGTGCCAGCAGCCCAGTGCCCGCCTACAATGAGCAGTTCTTC.

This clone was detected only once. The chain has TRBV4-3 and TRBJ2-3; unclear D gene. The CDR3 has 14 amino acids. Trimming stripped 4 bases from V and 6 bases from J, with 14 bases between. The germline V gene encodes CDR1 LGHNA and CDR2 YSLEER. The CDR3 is CASSRRAPEDTQYF. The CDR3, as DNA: TGCGCCAGCAGCCGACGGGCGCCGGAGGATACGCAGTATTTT.